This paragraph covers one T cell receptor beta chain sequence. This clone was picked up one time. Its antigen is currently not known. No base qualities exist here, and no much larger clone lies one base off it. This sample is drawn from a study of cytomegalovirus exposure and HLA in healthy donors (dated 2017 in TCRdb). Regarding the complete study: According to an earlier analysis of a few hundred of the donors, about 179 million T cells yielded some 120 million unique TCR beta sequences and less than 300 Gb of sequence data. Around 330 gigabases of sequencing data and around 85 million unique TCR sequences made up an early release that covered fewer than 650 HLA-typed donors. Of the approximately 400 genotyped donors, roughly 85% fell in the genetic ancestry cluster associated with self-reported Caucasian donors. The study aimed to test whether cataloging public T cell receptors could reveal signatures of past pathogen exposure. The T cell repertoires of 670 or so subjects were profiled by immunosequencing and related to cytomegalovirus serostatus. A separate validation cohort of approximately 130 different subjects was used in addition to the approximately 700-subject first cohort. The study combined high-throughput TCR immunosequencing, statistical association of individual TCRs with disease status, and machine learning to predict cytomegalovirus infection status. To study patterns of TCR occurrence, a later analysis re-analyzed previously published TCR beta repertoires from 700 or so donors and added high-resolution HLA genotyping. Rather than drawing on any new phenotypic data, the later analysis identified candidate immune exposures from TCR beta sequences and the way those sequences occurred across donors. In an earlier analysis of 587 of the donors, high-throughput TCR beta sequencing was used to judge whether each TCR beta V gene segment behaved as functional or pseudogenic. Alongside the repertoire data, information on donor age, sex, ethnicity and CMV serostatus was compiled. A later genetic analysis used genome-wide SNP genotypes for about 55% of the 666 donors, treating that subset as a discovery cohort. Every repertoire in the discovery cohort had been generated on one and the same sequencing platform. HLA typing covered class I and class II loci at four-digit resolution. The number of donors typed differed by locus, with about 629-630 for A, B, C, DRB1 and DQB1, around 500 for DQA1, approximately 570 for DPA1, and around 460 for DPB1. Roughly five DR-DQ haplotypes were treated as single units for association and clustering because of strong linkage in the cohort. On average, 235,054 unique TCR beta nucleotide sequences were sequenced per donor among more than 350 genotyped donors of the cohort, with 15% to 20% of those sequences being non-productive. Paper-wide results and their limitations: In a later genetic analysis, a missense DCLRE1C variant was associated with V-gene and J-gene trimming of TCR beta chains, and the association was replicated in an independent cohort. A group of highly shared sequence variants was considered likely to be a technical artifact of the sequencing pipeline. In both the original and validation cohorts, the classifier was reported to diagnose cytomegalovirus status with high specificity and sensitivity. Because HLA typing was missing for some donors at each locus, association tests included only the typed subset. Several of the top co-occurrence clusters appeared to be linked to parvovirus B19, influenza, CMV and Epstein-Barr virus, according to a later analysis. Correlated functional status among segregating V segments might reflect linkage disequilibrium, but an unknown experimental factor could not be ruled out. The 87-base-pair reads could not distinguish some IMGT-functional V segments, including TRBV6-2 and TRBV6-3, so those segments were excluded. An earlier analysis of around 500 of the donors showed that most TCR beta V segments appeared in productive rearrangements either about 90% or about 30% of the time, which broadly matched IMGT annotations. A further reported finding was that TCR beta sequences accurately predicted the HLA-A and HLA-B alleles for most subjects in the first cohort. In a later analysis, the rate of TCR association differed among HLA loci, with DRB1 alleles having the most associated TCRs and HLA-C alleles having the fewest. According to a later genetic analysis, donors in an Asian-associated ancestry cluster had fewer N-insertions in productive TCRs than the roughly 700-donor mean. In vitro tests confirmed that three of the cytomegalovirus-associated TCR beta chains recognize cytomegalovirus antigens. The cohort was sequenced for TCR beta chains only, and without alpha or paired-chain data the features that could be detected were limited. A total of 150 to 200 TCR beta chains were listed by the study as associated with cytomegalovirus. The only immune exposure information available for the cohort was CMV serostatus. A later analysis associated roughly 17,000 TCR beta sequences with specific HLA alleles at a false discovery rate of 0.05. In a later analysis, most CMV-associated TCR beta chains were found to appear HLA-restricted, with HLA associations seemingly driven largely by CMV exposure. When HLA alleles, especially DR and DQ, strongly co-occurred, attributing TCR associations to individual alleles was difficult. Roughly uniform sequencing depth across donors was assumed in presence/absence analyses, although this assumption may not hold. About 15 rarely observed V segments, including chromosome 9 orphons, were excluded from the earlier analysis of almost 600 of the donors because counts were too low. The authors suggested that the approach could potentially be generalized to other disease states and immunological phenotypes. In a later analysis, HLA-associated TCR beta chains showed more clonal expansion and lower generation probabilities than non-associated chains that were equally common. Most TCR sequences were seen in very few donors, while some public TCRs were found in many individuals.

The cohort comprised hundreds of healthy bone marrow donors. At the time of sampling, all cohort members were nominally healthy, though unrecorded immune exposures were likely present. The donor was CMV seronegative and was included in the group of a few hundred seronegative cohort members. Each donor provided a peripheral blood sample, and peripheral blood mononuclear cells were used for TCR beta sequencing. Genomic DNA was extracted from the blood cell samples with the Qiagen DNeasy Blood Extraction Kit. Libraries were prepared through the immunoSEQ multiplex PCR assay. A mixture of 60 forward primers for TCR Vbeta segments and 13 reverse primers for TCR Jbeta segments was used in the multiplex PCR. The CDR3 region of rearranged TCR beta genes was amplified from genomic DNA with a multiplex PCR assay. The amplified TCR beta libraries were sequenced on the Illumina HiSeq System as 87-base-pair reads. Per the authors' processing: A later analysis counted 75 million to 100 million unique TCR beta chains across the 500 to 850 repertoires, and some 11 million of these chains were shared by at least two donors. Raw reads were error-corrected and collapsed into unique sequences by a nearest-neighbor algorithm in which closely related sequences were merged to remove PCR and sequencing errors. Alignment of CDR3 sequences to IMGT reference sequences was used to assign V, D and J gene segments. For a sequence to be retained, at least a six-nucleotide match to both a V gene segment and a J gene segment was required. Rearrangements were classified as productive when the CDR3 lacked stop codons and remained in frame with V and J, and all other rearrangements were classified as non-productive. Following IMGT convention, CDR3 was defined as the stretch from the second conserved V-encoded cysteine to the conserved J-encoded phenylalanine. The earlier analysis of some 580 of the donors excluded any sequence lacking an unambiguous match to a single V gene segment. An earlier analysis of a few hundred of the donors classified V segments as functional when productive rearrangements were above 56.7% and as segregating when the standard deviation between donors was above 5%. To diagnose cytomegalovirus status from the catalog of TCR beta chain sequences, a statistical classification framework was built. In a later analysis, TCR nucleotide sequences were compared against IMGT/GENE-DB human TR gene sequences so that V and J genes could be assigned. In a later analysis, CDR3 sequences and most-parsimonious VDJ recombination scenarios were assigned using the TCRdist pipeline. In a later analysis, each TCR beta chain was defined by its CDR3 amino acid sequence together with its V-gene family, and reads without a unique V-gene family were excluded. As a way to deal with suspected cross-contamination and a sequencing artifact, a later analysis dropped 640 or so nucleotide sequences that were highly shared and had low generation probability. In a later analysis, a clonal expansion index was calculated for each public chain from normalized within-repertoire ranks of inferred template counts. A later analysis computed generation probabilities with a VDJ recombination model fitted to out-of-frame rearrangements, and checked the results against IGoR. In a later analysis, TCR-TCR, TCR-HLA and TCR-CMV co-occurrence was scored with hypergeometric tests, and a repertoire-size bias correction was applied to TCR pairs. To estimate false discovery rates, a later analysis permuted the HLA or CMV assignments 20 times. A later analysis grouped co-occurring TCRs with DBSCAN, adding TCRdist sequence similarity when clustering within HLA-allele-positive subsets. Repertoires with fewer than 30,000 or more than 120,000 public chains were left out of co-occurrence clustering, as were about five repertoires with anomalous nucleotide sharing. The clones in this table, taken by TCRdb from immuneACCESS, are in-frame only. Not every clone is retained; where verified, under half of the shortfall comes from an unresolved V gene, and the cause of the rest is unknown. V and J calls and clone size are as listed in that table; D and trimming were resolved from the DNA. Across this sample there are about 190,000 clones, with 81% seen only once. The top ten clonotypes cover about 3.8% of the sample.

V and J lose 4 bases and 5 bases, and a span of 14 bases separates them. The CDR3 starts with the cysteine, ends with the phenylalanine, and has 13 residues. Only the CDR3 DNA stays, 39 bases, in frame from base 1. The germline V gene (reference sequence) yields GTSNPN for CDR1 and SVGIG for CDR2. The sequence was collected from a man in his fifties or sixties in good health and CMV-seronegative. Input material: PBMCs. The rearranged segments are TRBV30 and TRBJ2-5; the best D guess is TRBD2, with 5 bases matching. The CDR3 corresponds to CAWNLVTGETQYF. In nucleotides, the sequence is TGTGCCTGGAACCTAGTCACGGGGGAGACCCAGTACTTC.